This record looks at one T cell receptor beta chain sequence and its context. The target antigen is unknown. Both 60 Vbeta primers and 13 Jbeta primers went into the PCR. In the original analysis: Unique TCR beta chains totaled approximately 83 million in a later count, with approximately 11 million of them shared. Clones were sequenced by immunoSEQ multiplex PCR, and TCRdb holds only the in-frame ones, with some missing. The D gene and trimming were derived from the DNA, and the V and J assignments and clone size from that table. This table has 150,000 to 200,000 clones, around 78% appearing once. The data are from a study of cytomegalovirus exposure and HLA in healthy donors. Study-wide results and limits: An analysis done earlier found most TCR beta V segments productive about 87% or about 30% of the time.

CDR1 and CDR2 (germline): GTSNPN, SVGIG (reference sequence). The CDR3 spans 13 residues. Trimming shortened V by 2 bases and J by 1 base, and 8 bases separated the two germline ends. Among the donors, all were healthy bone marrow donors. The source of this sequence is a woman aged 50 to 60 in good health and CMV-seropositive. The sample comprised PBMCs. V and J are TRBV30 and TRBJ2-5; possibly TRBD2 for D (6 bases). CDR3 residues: CAWSLGLQETQYF. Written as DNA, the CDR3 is TGTGCCTGGAGTTTGGGACTCCAAGAGACCCAGTACTTC.